The 11 T cell receptor beta chains reported below all come from one sample, sequenced in a study of CD8 T cells in ankylosing spondylitis. TCRdb called the 5' RACE reads again in MiXCR, with one record for every CDR3 protein. The data show under 300,000 distinct CDR3 sequences, roughly 10% seen once. Sequences were obtained from blood, either unsorted or a sorted T cell fraction (not recorded which). These receptors originate from a male donor with ankylosing spondylitis or in good health (not recorded which).

At least ten counts were recorded for this clonotype. The chain links TRBV7-8 to TRBJ2-1; the match to TRBD2 covers 7 bases. Germline CDR1 SGHVS, CDR2 FQNEAQ. This CDR3 is 16 amino acids long. V shed 1 base, J shed 3 bases, and the junction held 6 bases outside the gene matches. In DNA form, the CDR3 reads TGTGCCAGCAGCTTAGTTCGACTAGCTGTCTACAATGAGCAGTTCTTC. It codes for CASSLVRLAVYNEQFF.

For this clonotype: This may come from a read error, since a much larger clone is one base off. The chain uses TRBV5-6 and TRBJ2-7, with 7 bases aligning to TRBD2. The CDR3 consists of 12 residues. The junction had 4 bases not matched to a gene; V was cut back by 7 bases and J by 3 bases. Germline CDR1 is SGHDT and CDR2 is YYEEEE. CDR3: CASWRGGYEQYF. CDR3 sequence (DNA): TGTGCCAGCTGGCGCGGGGGCTACGAGCAGTACTTC.

This clonotype came up many times. The chain uses TRBV20-1 and TRBJ2-1; D perhaps matches TRBD2 (5 bases). This CDR3 spans 18 amino acids. Per germline, CDR1 DFQATT and CDR2 SNEGSKA (reference sequence). Trimming pared 3 bases from V and 3 bases from J, leaving 24 bases between. The CDR3 is CSASGITRAEWDYNEQFF. CDR3 DNA: TGCAGTGCTAGTGGCATTACACGAGCGGAGTGGGACTACAATGAGCAGTTCTTC.

This clonotype turned up a few times. The junction shows a germline mismatch at one end, possibly a read error. V usage is TRBV7-3 and J usage is TRBJ2-4; 9 bases fit TRBD2. The CDR3 totals 13 residues. Germline V CDR1 and CDR2: SGHTA, FQGTGA. The CDR3 DNA follows: TGTGCCAGCAGCGTAACCAGCGGGGGGATGGAGTACTTC. Translation gives CASSVTSGGMEYF.

The chain carries TRBV7-9 and TRBJ2-5; tentative D call: TRBD2 (6 bases). This CDR3 has 16 residues. Germline lookup yields CDR1 SEHNR and CDR2 FQNEAQ (reference sequence). V was cut by 5 bases and J by 4 bases, with 20 bases left in between. The CDR3 loop is CASSPLWRDSGETQYF. The DNA for the CDR3 is TGTGCCAGCAGCCCCCTTTGGAGGGATTCCGGAGAGACCCAGTACTTC.

V gene TRBV7-9 combines with J gene TRBJ2-3; the D is unclear. The germline V and J ends were trimmed by 3 bases and 11 bases, with 12 bases remaining between them. Germline assignment: CDR1 SEHNR and CDR2 FQNEAQ (reference sequence). The length of the CDR3 is 12 residues. This CDR3 reads CASSFSTSEQYF. The DNA for the CDR3 is TGTGCCAGCAGCTTTTCGACCAGTGAGCAGTATTTT.

Ten or more counts support this clonotype. The rearrangement joins TRBV5-1 to TRBJ1-1; D remains unclear. The germline V and J ends were trimmed by 0 bases and 4 bases, with 10 bases remaining between them. The CDR3 covers 14 residues. CDR1 is SGHRS, CDR2 YFSETQ, per germline. CDR3 nucleotide sequence: TGCGCCAGCAGCTTGGAGGGCATGGGCACTGAAGCTTTCTTT. This gives the protein CASSLEGMGTEAFF.

This clonotype showed up many times. This sequence joins TRBV24-1 and TRBJ2-1; tentatively, D is TRBD1 or TRBD2 (6 bases each). Trimming took off 5 bases at V and 8 bases at J, with 15 bases between the two ends. The CDR3 extends over 14 amino acids. The V gene's germline CDR1 is KGHDR and CDR2 SFDVKD. The DNA of the CDR3 is TGTGCCACCAGTGTTTCCGGGGGCTTGTATGAGCAGTTCTTC. It is translated as CATSVSGGLYEQFF.

This clonotype was picked up a small number of times. This rearrangement joins TRBV7-8 to TRBJ1-2, with 8 bases fitting TRBD1. The germline gives CDR1 SGHVS, CDR2 FQNEAQ. The CDR3 sequence is 14 residues long. Trimming cost V 5 bases and J 7 bases; bases outside gene matches: 9. The DNA for the CDR3 is TGTGCCAGCAGCCTCCTTCCTGACAGGGGTGGCTACACCTTC. This codes for CASSLLPDRGGYTF.

V is TRBV11-2 and J is TRBJ1-3, with D maybe TRBD1 (6 bases). Germline CDR1 reads SGHAT; CDR2 reads FQNNGV. There are 14 residues in the CDR3. Deletions cut 3 bases from V and 6 bases from J, with 12 bases between. CDR3 residues: CASSFRGPENTIYF. CDR3 coding DNA: TGTGCCAGCAGCTTCAGGGGACCCGAAAACACCATATATTTT.

This clonotype has only a few counts. This rearrangement joins TRBV5-1 to TRBJ2-2; D is uncertain. V lost 2 bases and J lost 1, with 6 bases in between. CDR1 is SGHRS and CDR2 is YFSETQ in the germline V gene. There are 14 residues in the CDR3. The CDR3 DNA follows: TGCGCCAGCAGCTTCGAAGTGAACACCGGGGAGCTGTTTTTT. Its translation is CASSFEVNTGELFF.